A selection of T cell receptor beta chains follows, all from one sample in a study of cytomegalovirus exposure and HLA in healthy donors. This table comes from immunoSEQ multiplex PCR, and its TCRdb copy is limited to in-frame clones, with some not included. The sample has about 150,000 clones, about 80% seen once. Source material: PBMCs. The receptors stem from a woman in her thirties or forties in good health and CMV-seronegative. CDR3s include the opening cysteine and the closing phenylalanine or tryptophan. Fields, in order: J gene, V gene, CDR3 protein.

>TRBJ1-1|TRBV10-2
CASRLGTGNTEAFF
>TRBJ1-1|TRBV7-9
CSSSLGQGVGTEAFF
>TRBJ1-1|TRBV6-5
CASSYLENTEAFF
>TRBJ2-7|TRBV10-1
CASSESGRVWQYF
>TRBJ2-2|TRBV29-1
CSVEGQGTGELFF
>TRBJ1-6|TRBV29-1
CSVGDRGNSPLHF
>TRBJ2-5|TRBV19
CASSGAGTETQYF
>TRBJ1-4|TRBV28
CASSLGRTLREKLFF
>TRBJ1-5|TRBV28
CASRPAAGQPQHF
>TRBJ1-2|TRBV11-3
CASSSGQYGYTF
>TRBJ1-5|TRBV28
CASTLDIEQPQHF
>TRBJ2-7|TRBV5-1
CASSLSGGSRPEQYF
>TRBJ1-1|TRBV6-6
CASSPPLGTSNTEAFF
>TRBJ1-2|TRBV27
CASSLTGGYGYTF
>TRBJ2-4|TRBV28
CASNPSDIKNIQYF
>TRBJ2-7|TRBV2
CASSPRDRGSYEQYF
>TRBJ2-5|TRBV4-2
CASSFKETQYF
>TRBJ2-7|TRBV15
CATRERRGADEQYF
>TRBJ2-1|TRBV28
CASSQLGGEQFF
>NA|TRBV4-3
CASSQDLWGGYEQYF
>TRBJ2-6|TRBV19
CASTTGFSGANGLTF
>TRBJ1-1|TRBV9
CASSVYGGTEAFF